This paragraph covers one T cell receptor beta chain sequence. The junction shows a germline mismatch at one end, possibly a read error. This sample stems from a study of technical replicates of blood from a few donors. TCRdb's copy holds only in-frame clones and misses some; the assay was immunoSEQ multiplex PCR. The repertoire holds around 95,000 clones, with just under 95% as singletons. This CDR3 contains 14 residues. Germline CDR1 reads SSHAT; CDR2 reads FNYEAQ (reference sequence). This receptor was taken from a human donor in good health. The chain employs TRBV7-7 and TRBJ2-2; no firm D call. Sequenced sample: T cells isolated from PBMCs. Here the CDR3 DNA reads TGTGCTAGCAGCTTAGAGAGCAACACCGGGGAGCTGTTTTTT. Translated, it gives CASSLESNTGELFF.